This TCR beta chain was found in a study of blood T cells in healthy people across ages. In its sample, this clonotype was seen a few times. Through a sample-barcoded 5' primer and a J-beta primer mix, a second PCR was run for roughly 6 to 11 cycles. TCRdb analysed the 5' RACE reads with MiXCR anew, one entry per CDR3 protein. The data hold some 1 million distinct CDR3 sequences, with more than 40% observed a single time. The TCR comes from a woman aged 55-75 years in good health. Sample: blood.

The CDR3 region is CASSLDQGSPYEQYF. The CDR3 bases are TGCGCCAGCAGCTTGGATCAGGGGTCACCCTACGAGCAGTACTTC. The chain couples TRBV5-1 to TRBJ2-7; a weak D match, TRBD1 (6 bases). Germline CDR1 is SGHRS and CDR2 is YFSETQ. This CDR3 has 15 residues. The V end was cut by 0 bases, the J end by 2 bases, with 12 bases between.